Presented here are 20 T cell receptor beta chains from one specimen sequenced in a study of T cell responses to AZD1222 COVID-19 vaccine. The protocol was immunoSEQ multiplex PCR, while the TCRdb copy is restricted to in-frame clones and leaves out a portion. The table has around 190,000 clones, approximately 92% seen once. The sample in question was peripheral blood, obtained on day 0 of AZD1222 vaccination. All receptors derive from an adult in good health.

This sequence joins TRBV5-1 and TRBJ2-5; TRBD1 is a possible D gene (5 bases). The CDR3 extends over 15 amino acids. Germline values: CDR1 SGHRS, CDR2 YFSETQ. The germline V and J ends were trimmed by 4 bases and 4 bases, with 17 bases remaining between them. The CDR3 DNA reads TGCGCCAGCAGCCAACAACAGGAGTTGGGAGAGACCCAGTACTTC. Encoded protein: CASSQQQELGETQYF.

V and J are TRBV18 and TRBJ1-1; the match to TRBD1 covers 9 bases. V dropped 4 bases and J dropped 4; count of bases not matched to a gene: 7. The CDR3 covers 15 residues. From germline, CDR1 is KGHSH and CDR2 LQKENI. CDR3 sequence: CASSLRTGDSTEAFF. CDR3 DNA sequence: TGTGCCAGCTCACTCCGGACAGGGGATTCCACTGAAGCTTTCTTT.

The V gene is TRBV6-5, the J gene TRBJ1-1, with D unresolved. Germline values: CDR1 MNHEY, CDR2 SVGAGI. V lost 5 bases and J 2 bases, leaving 15 bases between the germline ends. This CDR3 contains 15 residues. The CDR3 sequence: CASSTSWERNTEAFF. The CDR3 nucleotides are TGTGCCAGCAGTACCTCGTGGGAGAGAAACACTGAAGCTTTCTTT.

V is TRBV2 and J is TRBJ2-5; D unclear. Trimming removed 8 bases from V and 2 bases from J, with 18 bases in between. Germline loops: CDR1 SNHLY, CDR2 FYNNEI. CDR3 length: 15 amino acids. CDR3 nucleotide sequence: TGTGCCAGCCTCAAGTTAAGGGATCGACAAGAGACCCAGTACTTC. The encoded protein is CASLKLRDRQETQYF.

The chain links TRBV28 to TRBJ2-7, with 11 bases that match TRBD2. The CDR3 totals 15 residues. The V segment lost 8 bases and the J segment 5 bases; nucleotides outside the gene matches: 11. CDR1 and CDR2 (germline): MDHEN, SYDVKM. CDR3 DNA sequence: TGTGCCAGCGTCAAATTAGCGGGGGGGAGCCACGAGCAGTACTTC. Its protein product is CASVKLAGGSHEQYF.

This CDR3 is CASSLDPGTEAFF. CDR3 nucleotides: TGTGCCAGCAGCTTAGATCCAGGCACTGAAGCTTTCTTT. The J gene is TRBJ1-1, the V gene TRBV11-3; D is undetermined. V dropped 0 bases and J dropped 4 bases, with 6 bases sitting between them. Germline V lookup: CDR1 SGHNT, CDR2 YENEEA. The CDR3 runs to 13 residues.

V usage is TRBV7-3 and J usage is TRBJ2-1; TRBD1 matches at 8 bases. Germline assignment: CDR1 SGHTA and CDR2 FQGTGA. With V trimmed by 0 bases and J by 7 bases, 5 bases remained unmatched. CDR3 length equals 15 residues. CDR3 coding DNA: TGTGCCAGCAGCTTAACATCTGGACAGGGAAATGAGCAGTTCTTC. Amino acid sequence: CASSLTSGQGNEQFF.

The chain is built from TRBV6-2 or TRBV6-3 and TRBJ1-4, with TRBD1 as a possible D gene (5 bases). Germline lookup yields CDR1 MNHEY and CDR2 SVGEGT. V dropped 2 bases and J dropped 2 bases, with 15 bases sitting between them. The CDR3 has 17 amino acids. The CDR3 DNA sequence: TGTGCCAGCAGTTACGGGGCAGGGAGGCGCACTAATGAAAAACTGTTTTTT. Protein product: CASSYGAGRRTNEKLFF.

The table lists this clone with a count of one. The chain employs TRBV28 and TRBJ1-2; D gene uncertain. Trimming left V 7 bases short and J 1 base short, with 7 bases between. CDR3 length equals 12 residues. CDR1 is MDHEN and CDR2 is SYDVKM in the germline V gene. As DNA, the CDR3 is TGTGCCAGCAACGACGTTAACTATGGCTACACCTTC. It translates to CASNDVNYGYTF.

The rearrangement uses TRBV29-1 and TRBJ1-2; perhaps TRBD1 as D (5 bases). V was pared by 0 bases and J by 5 bases, with 19 bases between. Germline lookup yields CDR1 SQVTM and CDR2 ANQGSEA. The CDR3 length is 16 residues. CDR3 residues: CSVEEGLAVGRYGYTF. For the CDR3, the DNA is TGCAGCGTTGAAGAGGGGCTGGCGGTGGGGAGGTATGGCTACACCTTC.

V gene TRBV24-1 combines with J gene TRBJ2-3; no definite D call. The CDR3 totals 13 residues. Germline V gives CDR1 KGHDR, CDR2 SFDVKD. The V and J ends lost 9 bases and 3 bases respectively, with 12 bases between them. The CDR3 loop is CATGLTFTDTQYF. The CDR3 DNA reads as TGTGCCACCGGATTAACGTTTACAGATACGCAGTATTTT.

This chain links TRBV18 with TRBJ1-2; perhaps TRBD1 as D (5 bases). V was clipped by 3 bases and J by 8 bases, with 16 bases between them. Germline V gene data show CDR1 as KGHSH and CDR2 as LQKENI. The CDR3 is made up of 14 amino acids. CDR3 nucleotides: TGTGCCAGCTCACCCGTGGGTAACGGGGCCGGCTACACCTTC. As protein: CASSPVGNGAGYTF.

The gene calls are TRBV19 and TRBJ2-1; possible D gene TRBD1, 6 bases. The V gene's germline CDR1 is LNHDA and CDR2 SQIVND (reference sequence). Deletions cut 7 bases from V and 5 bases from J, with 15 bases between. The CDR3 spans 14 residues. CDR3 protein: CASMPSGANNEQFF. DNA of the CDR3: TGTGCCAGTATGCCGTCAGGGGCAAACAATGAGCAGTTCTTC.

V and J are TRBV5-4 and TRBJ2-1; TRBD2 matches at 10 bases. The CDR3 spans 15 residues. The V gene end was trimmed by 5 bases and the J gene end by 5 bases; junction bases not matched to a gene: 7. CDR1 is SGHNT and CDR2 is YYREEE in the germline V gene (reference sequence). CDR3 coding DNA: TGTGCCAGCAGTTCTACTAGCGGGGTCCACAATGAGCAGTTCTTC. The encoded protein is CASSSTSGVHNEQFF.

The chain's CDR3 is CASTGTGGGSFF. The CDR3 DNA reads TGTGCCAGCACCGGGACAGGGGGCGGTTCTTTCTTT. The V gene is TRBV12-3 or TRBV12-4, the J gene TRBJ1-1; 12 bases align to TRBD1. V lost 7 bases and J lost 12; bases outside the gene matches: 6. The CDR3 contains 12 residues.

The chain combines TRBV3-1 (or the pseudogene TRBV3-2) with TRBJ1-1; TRBD1 might be the D (5 bases). V gave up 6 bases and J gave up 3 bases, with 14 bases separating them. Germline V gene lookup returns CDR1 LGHDT and CDR2 YNNKEL (reference sequence). The CDR3 has 14 residues. The CDR3 spells CASRAGGGDTEAFF. In nucleotides, the CDR3 is TGTGCCAGCAGGGCGGGAGGAGGGGACACTGAAGCTTTCTTT.

The chain couples TRBV6-6 to TRBJ1-4, with D unclear. Trimming shortened V by 6 bases and J by 2 bases, and 13 bases separated the two germline ends. Germline assignment: CDR1 MNHNY and CDR2 SVGAGI (reference sequence). The CDR3 contains 15 residues. The CDR3 bases are TGTGCCAGCAGCTCGGGGAGGGAGACTAATGAAAAACTGTTTTTT. This codes for CASSSGRETNEKLFF.

This rearrangement joins TRBV7-8 to TRBJ1-3; no clear D. The CDR3 spans 11 residues. The germline CDR1 and CDR2 sequences are SGHVS and FQNEAQ. V lost 3 bases, J lost 8 bases, and 5 bases lay in between. The CDR3 loop is CASSLAYTIYF. The CDR3 nucleotides are TGTGCCAGCAGCTTGGCTTACACCATATATTTT.

The chain couples TRBV30 to TRBJ2-2, with 8 bases identical to TRBD1. J gave up 4 bases and V 3 bases, and 7 bases lay outside the gene matches. The CDR3 consists of 15 residues. Germline V CDR1 and CDR2: GTSNPN, SVGIG (reference sequence). CDR3 nucleotide sequence: TGTGCCTGGAGACGACCAACAGGGGGCACCGGGGAGCTGTTTTTT. It is translated as CAWRRPTGGTGELFF.

The chain is built from TRBV18 and TRBJ2-7; D uncertain. Trimming shortened V by 3 bases and J by 4 bases, and 10 bases separated the two germline ends. This CDR3 is built from 13 residues. Germline V lookup: CDR1 KGHSH, CDR2 LQKENI. CDR3 bases: TGTGCCAGCTCACCGAGGACGGATTACGAGCAGTACTTC. Its protein product is CASSPRTDYEQYF.